This T cell receptor (beta chain) stems from a study of cytomegalovirus exposure and HLA in healthy donors. The PCR employed 60 Vbeta primers together with 13 Jbeta primers. The repertoire was sequenced with immunoSEQ multiplex PCR; TCRdb's copy has only in-frame clones and lacks some. The table shows about 98,000 clones, with 80% to 85% occurring only once. The CDR3 spans 16 residues. The V and J ends lost 2 bases and 1 base, in that order; junction bases with no gene match: 7. CDR1 is SGHRS and CDR2 is YFSETQ in the germline V gene. This clone was observed once. Sequenced input: PBMCs. The receptor was derived from a man aged 35-49 years in good health and CMV-seronegative. This chain joins TRBV5-1 and TRBJ2-5, with 8 bases lining up with TRBD1. The CDR3 DNA reads TGCGCCAGCAGCTTAGGGACAGGAGGAGGCCAAGAGACCCAGTACTTC. Protein: CASSLGTGGGQETQYF.